Below, 8 T cell receptor beta chains from the same sample are listed, as sequenced in a study of cytomegalovirus exposure and HLA in healthy donors. Primers included in the PCR were 60 Vbeta and 13 Jbeta primers. The method was immunoSEQ multiplex PCR; TCRdb's version includes in-frame clones alone and lacks a portion of them. Of over 110,000 clones in the sample, approximately 82% are singletons; the top ten hold approximately 9.7%. Sequencing input: PBMCs. These receptors came from an older woman in good health and CMV-seropositive.

This clone was seen only once. This chain links TRBV28 with TRBJ2-7; perhaps TRBD2 as D (6 bases). Trimming cost V 6 bases and J 7 bases, with 16 bases left between them. The CDR3 runs 13 residues. Per germline, CDR1 MDHEN and CDR2 SYDVKM. The CDR3 nucleotides read TGTGCCAGCAGGACCGATGGAGGGAGTGAGCAGTACTTC. It is translated as CASRTDGGSEQYF.

The chain employs TRBV5-5 and TRBJ2-7, with TRBD1 identical over 7 bases. There are 12 residues in the CDR3. In germline, CDR1 is SGHKS, CDR2 YYEKEE (reference sequence). With V trimmed by 7 bases and J by 3 bases, 4 bases remained unmatched. The CDR3 reads CASGQVSYEQYF. Written as DNA, the CDR3 is TGTGCCAGCGGACAGGTCAGCTACGAGCAGTACTTC.

This chain links TRBV28 with TRBJ2-5, with unresolved D. The end of the DNA aligns better with TRBJ2-7, so the J call may be wrong. Germline V gene data show CDR1 as MDHEN and CDR2 as SYDVKM. CDR3 length: 17 residues. The CDR3 coding sequence is TGTGCCAGCAGTTTAATCGGGTCCCGGGTGGAGTATGGCGAGCAGTACTTC. Protein sequence: CASSLIGSRVEYGEQYF.

The chain joins TRBV4-2 to TRBJ2-7, with TRBD2 matching 9 bases. Per germline, CDR1 LGHNA and CDR2 YNFKEQ. The CDR3 has 15 residues. The J segment lost 3 bases and the V segment lost 4 bases, leaving 7 bases of the junction unmatched. The CDR3 nucleotides read TGTGCCAGCAGCCTCGCCGAGACTAGCGGCTACGAGCAGTACTTC. Amino acids: CASSLAETSGYEQYF.

This clone was seen a single time. The V gene is TRBV28, the J gene TRBJ2-3, with TRBD1 as a possible D gene (6 bases). V dropped 3 bases and J dropped 4 bases, with 11 bases sitting between them. The germline V gene encodes CDR1 MDHEN and CDR2 SYDVKM. The length of the CDR3 is 14 residues. The CDR3 DNA sequence: TGTGCCAGCAGTTTTTCGCAGGGGCCAGATACGCAGTATTTT. It yields the protein CASSFSQGPDTQYF.

The CDR3 nucleotides read TGCGCCAGCGGGGGGGGCGGAAAGAACACTGAAGCTTTCTTT. Its translation is CASGGGGKNTEAFF. This chain links TRBV5-1 with TRBJ1-1; possible D gene TRBD1, 6 bases. V shed 7 bases and J shed 1 base, with 14 bases lying between them. Germline CDR1 SGHRS, CDR2 YFSETQ. The CDR3 consists of 14 residues.

The chain couples TRBV6-6 to TRBJ2-3; possible D gene TRBD2, 6 bases. Germline V gene lookup returns CDR1 MNHNY and CDR2 SVGAGI (reference sequence). The CDR3 is 14 amino acids. V shed 2 bases and J shed 3 bases, with 9 bases lying between them. In nucleotides, the CDR3 is TGTGCCAGCAGTTACCGGGGGATTACAGATACGCAGTATTTT. Residues: CASSYRGITDTQYF.

The chain employs TRBV5-1 and TRBJ1-1, with 11 bases aligning to TRBD1. The ends lost 4 bases at V and 5 bases at J; junction bases unmatched: 10. The CDR3 loop spans 16 amino acids. Germline V lookup: CDR1 SGHRS, CDR2 YFSETQ. The CDR3 sequence: CASSRTGGALRTEAFF. The CDR3 nucleotides are TGCGCCAGCAGCCGGACAGGGGGCGCGTTGAGGACTGAAGCTTTCTTT.